This T cell receptor beta chain was recorded in a study of blood T cell repertoires in COVID-19. Study-wide background: The United States, Italy and Spain provided the acute and convalescent COVID-19 samples. From T cells, B-cell-depleted T cells, or PBMCs came the material, which was cDNA or gDNA.

A note on this clone: At one boundary the junction diverges from the germline segment, which might be a read error.

The CDR3 is 17 amino acids. Germline values: CDR1 SGHKS, CDR2 YYEKEE (reference sequence). Per the original methods: Reference gene primers were amplified, and this amplification served to estimate nucleated cell counts. Some clones are missing from TCRdb's copy, which holds only in-frame ones; the method was immunoSEQ multiplex PCR. V and J calls and clone size are given by that table; D and trimming were obtained from the DNA. The sample has around 250,000 clones, around 83% seen once. The receptor was isolated from a man between 35 and 55 years old with active or convalescent COVID-19. The sample was peripheral blood. The chain uses TRBV5-5 and TRBJ2-2, with 10 bases aligning to TRBD2. As DNA, the CDR3 is TGTGCCAGCACCTTGGGAGGTCTAGCGGGAGTGGGCGGGGAGCTGTTTTTT. It encodes CASTLGGLAGVGGELFF. Filled out from reference TRBV5-5 and TRBJ2-2, the complete variable domain reads DAGVTQSPTHLIKTRGQQVTLRCSPISGHKSVSWYQQVLGQGPQFIFQYYEKEERGRGNFPDRFSARQFPNYSSELNVNALLLGDSALYLCASTLGGLAGVGGELFFGEGSRLTVL.